The 32 T cell receptor beta chains given below trace back to one sample, sequenced in a study of T cell repertoires in cytomegalovirus infection. TCRdb itself ran the reads through MiXCR, one entry per CDR3 protein. The sample has around 360,000 distinct CDR3 sequences; roughly a third are singletons. The antigens for these receptors are not known. Sample: cultured PBMCs, taken from culture after CMV antigen stimulation. These receptors came from a human donor in good health (CMV status not recorded). Some clones in this sample may be carry-over from other donors' samples.

This clonotype was counted ten times or more. V is TRBV7-8 and J is TRBJ2-3; TRBD2 matches at 7 bases. Germline V gene sequence: CDR1 SGHVS, CDR2 FQNEAQ. The CDR3 consists of 16 residues. With 2 bases clipped from V and 2 bases from J, the junction kept 7 bases outside the gene matches. The CDR3 sequence: CASSLIRTRVTDTQYF. The CDR3 bases are TGTGCCAGCAGCTTAATCAGGACTAGGGTCACAGATACGCAGTATTTT.

This clonotype was seen a few times. The chain links TRBV28 to TRBJ2-4, with D hard to call. The CDR3 sequence is 16 residues long. Trimming pared 5 bases from V and 0 bases from J, leaving 14 bases between. The germline V gene has CDR1 MDHEN and CDR2 SYDVKM. DNA for the CDR3: TGTGCCAGCAGTCCGGTCGCCCCTGGAGCCAAAAACATTCAGTACTTC. It specifies CASSPVAPGAKNIQYF.

This clonotype was counted between two and nine times. The chain has TRBV6-2 or TRBV6-3 and TRBJ1-2, with D perhaps TRBD1 (5 bases). Trimming took off 6 bases at V and 2 bases at J, with 16 bases between the two ends. CDR1 MNHEY and CDR2 SVGEGT come from the germline V gene. This CDR3 region has 15 residues. The CDR3 spells CASRLPGTANYGYTF. The CDR3 DNA reads as TGTGCCAGCAGGCTTCCCGGGACTGCAAACTATGGCTACACCTTC.

This chain joins TRBV30 and TRBJ2-5; D is uncertain. CDR3 length equals 12 residues. Germline lookup yields CDR1 GTSNPN and CDR2 SVGIG (reference sequence). The ends were cut back, 4 bases at V and 13 bases at J, with 19 bases in the middle. CDR3 coding DNA: TGTGCCTGGAATGTTGGGCCGTCAAAAGTGTACTTC. It codes for CAWNVGPSKVYF.

This clonotype was seen a few times. The chain carries TRBV4-1 and TRBJ2-1, with no clear D. V lost 0 bases to trimming and J lost 6 bases, with 0 bases between them. Germline CDR1 is MGHRA and CDR2 is YSYEKL. The CDR3 consists of 11 residues. CDR3 in DNA: TGCGCCAGCAGCCAAGACAATGAGCAGTTCTTC. The encoded protein is CASSQDNEQFF.

On this clonotype itself: Relative to the germline gene, one junction end is altered; a read error may explain this. The chain combines TRBV12-3 or TRBV12-4 with TRBJ2-7; a possible D gene is TRBD2 (5 bases). This CDR3 has 12 residues. The CDR3 here is CASSLDRGLMDF. The CDR3 DNA follows: TGTGCCAGCAGTTTAGATCGCGGGCTTATGGACTTC.

CDR3 coding DNA: TGTGCCAGCAGCTTAGAGGGGGGAGTTTACAATGAGCAGTTCTTC. Amino acids: CASSLEGGVYNEQFF. The chain joins TRBV7-6 to TRBJ2-1; D is tentatively TRBD1 or TRBD2 (6 bases each). Looked up from germline, CDR1 is SGHVS and CDR2 is FNYEAQ. The CDR3 contains 15 residues. Deletions cut 1 base from V and 4 bases from J, with 11 bases between.

This clonotype was counted ten times or more. The chain combines TRBV12-3 or TRBV12-4 with TRBJ2-7, with D perhaps TRBD1 (6 bases). This CDR3 is 15 amino acids long. With 3 bases removed from V and 1 base from J, the gap between germline ends came to 13 bases. The CDR3 protein is CASSFFQGSSYEQYF. Written as DNA, the CDR3 is TGTGCCAGCAGTTTCTTCCAGGGGAGTTCCTACGAGCAGTACTTC.

Comment on this clonotype: Since no conserved phenylalanine or tryptophan closes the CDR3, a read error is the likely cause. V gene TRBV6-2 or TRBV6-3 combines with J gene TRBJ2-7, with TRBD2 identical over 7 bases. J was trimmed by 0 bases and V by 5 bases; bases with no gene match: 7. Germline V gene data show CDR1 as MNHEY and CDR2 as SVGEGT. The CDR3 covers 15 residues. The CDR3 is CASSNEASGSYEQYL. As DNA, the CDR3 is TGTGCCAGCAGTAACGAGGCTAGCGGCTCCTACGAGCAGTACCTC.

The sample holds a few counts of this clonotype. The chain uses TRBV20-1 and TRBJ1-1; the D is unclear. The germline V gene encodes CDR1 DFQATT and CDR2 SNEGSKA (reference sequence). Trimming removed 4 bases at V and 4 bases at J, with 16 bases between. The CDR3 spans 14 residues. For the CDR3, the DNA is TGCAGTGCTATCGCCTTTCGAAAGGGCACTGAAGCTTTCTTT. Translation gives CSAIAFRKGTEAFF.

The V gene is TRBV7-2, the J gene TRBJ1-1, with a tentative D call TRBD1 (5 bases). The ends were cut back, 1 base at V and 3 bases at J, with 21 bases in the middle. This CDR3 has 18 residues. Germline CDR1 SGHTA, CDR2 FQGNSA. CDR3 DNA: TGTGCCAGCAGCTTAGTCGGTACAGGTTTACTGCGGGACACTGAAGCTTTCTTT. This translates into CASSLVGTGLLRDTEAFF.

The gene calls are TRBV2 and TRBJ2-3; D unclear. The CDR3 extends over 12 amino acids. V was trimmed by 3 bases and J by 2 bases, leaving 3 bases between them. Germline V lookup: CDR1 SNHLY, CDR2 FYNNEI. The CDR3 bases are TGTGCCAGCAGTGACACCACAGATACGCAGTATTTT. Translation: CASSDTTDTQYF.

The V gene is TRBV6-1, the J gene TRBJ2-1, with D possibly matching TRBD2 (6 bases). The CDR3 contains 17 residues. Germline values: CDR1 MNHNS, CDR2 SASEGT. Trimming left V 3 bases short and J 4 bases short, with 19 bases between. The CDR3 loop is CASSDLLGLRLYNEQFF. CDR3 DNA: TGTGCCAGCAGTGACCTGCTAGGACTACGACTATACAATGAGCAGTTCTTC.

This clonotype was seen just once. The rearrangement joins TRBV10-2 to TRBJ2-7; D remains unclear. The germline gives CDR1 WSHSY, CDR2 SAAADI. The CDR3 runs 13 residues. V was cut by 0 bases and J by 4 bases, with 7 bases left in between. CDR3 coding DNA: TGCGCCAGCAGTGAGTCTTGGCGGTACGAGCAGTACGTC. The encoded protein is CASSESWRYEQYV.

This clonotype occurred a few times. The chain is built from TRBV7-9 and TRBJ1-1; 9 bases fit TRBD1. The CDR3 spans 14 residues. From germline, CDR1 is SEHNR and CDR2 FQNEAQ (reference sequence). V shed 4 bases and J 6 bases; nucleotides not matched to a gene: 6. The CDR3 DNA reads as TGTGCCAGCAGCTCGGGACAGGGAGGCGCTGAAGCTTTCTTT. Its protein product is CASSSGQGGAEAFF.

The rearrangement uses TRBV7-6 and TRBJ1-1; 7 bases align to TRBD1. The CDR3 runs 14 residues. With V trimmed by 5 bases and J by 8 bases, 11 bases remained unmatched. Germline assignment: CDR1 SGHVS and CDR2 FNYEAQ. The CDR3, as DNA: TGTGCCAGCAGCATAGGGCGGGAGGGACAGGAAGCTTTCTTT. It translates to CASSIGREGQEAFF.

Only a few counts were recorded for this clonotype. The chain uses TRBV12-3 or TRBV12-4 and TRBJ2-4; 7 positions agree with TRBD1. The CDR3 totals 16 residues. The junction had 5 bases not matched to a gene; V was cut back by 3 bases and J by 0 bases. The CDR3 DNA reads as TGTGCCAGCAGTTTGTTGCAGGGGGTAGCCAAAAACATTCAGTACTTC. Protein product: CASSLLQGVAKNIQYF.

This clonotype was recorded a few times. The chain links TRBV28 to TRBJ1-4, with D hard to call. V shed 6 bases and J shed 8 bases, with 10 bases lying between them. Germline V gene lookup returns CDR1 MDHEN and CDR2 SYDVKM. The CDR3 contains 12 residues. The CDR3 is CASRTGSEKLFF. The DNA of the CDR3 is TGTGCCAGCAGAACGGGGTCGGAAAAACTGTTTTTT.

As regards this clonotype: Relative to the germline gene, one junction end is altered; a read error may explain this. The genes are TRBV7-2 and TRBJ1-5, with D uncertain. The CDR3 extends over 13 amino acids. Germline-derived CDR1 and CDR2 are SGHTA and FQGNSA. For the CDR3, the DNA is TGTGCCCGCAGCTCAAGGGTGAATCAGCCCCAGCATTTT. Amino acids: CARSSRVNQPQHF.

The sample holds many counts of this clonotype. The chain carries TRBV7-2 and TRBJ2-3, with D possibly called TRBD1 or TRBD2 (6 bases each). Germline V gene lookup returns CDR1 SGHTA and CDR2 FQGNSA. The V end lost 7 bases, the J end lost 4 bases, and 18 bases lay between the germline ends. The CDR3 is 15 amino acids. The CDR3 region is CASTHRVRGADTQYF. For the CDR3, the DNA is TGTGCCAGCACTCACCGGGTGAGGGGGGCAGATACGCAGTATTTT.

This chain connects TRBV11-2 to TRBJ2-6; D may be TRBD2 (6 bases). The CDR3 is 17 amino acids. Deletions cut 7 bases from V and 0 bases from J, with 16 bases between. CDR1 and CDR2 (germline): SGHAT, FQNNGV. CDR3 loop: CASTRRDPTSGANVLTF. The CDR3 DNA is TGTGCCAGCACCCGGCGGGATCCCACCTCTGGGGCCAACGTCCTGACTTTC.

This chain connects TRBV20-1 to TRBJ2-7; D is perhaps TRBD2 (5 bases). There are 12 residues in the CDR3. CDR1 and CDR2 (germline): DFQATT, SNEGSKA (reference sequence). The V gene lost 3 bases and the J gene lost 7 bases, with 13 bases spanning the gap. The CDR3 DNA reads TGCAGTGCTAGTTCGGGGTCTCGGGAGCAGTACGTC. Its translation is CSASSGSREQYV.

This clonotype was observed a handful of times. The chain employs TRBV7-8 and TRBJ2-7; D ambiguous. The CDR3 runs to 16 residues. Germline V CDR1 and CDR2: SGHVS, FQNEAQ. V was trimmed by 1 base and J by 2 bases, leaving 15 bases between them. The CDR3 DNA reads as TGTGCCAGCAGCTTAGTATCATCCGGACCAACCTACGAGCAGTACGTC. This translates into CASSLVSSGPTYEQYV.

This clonotype was found many times. This sequence joins TRBV7-8 and TRBJ1-6, with TRBD1 as a possible D gene (5 bases). In germline, CDR1 is SGHVS, CDR2 FQNEAQ. The V gene lost 0 bases and the J gene lost 9 bases, with 12 bases spanning the gap. CDR3 length equals 15 residues. The CDR3 DNA follows: TGTGCCAGCAGCTTAGCTGCGACAGTAACTTCACCCCTCCACTTT. Translating it yields CASSLAATVTSPLHF.

The J gene is TRBJ1-5, the V gene TRBV2; D remains ambiguous. Germline V gene data show CDR1 as SNHLY and CDR2 as FYNNEI. The V end lost 4 bases, the J end lost 2 bases, and 12 bases lay between the germline ends. The length of the CDR3 is 15 residues. In nucleotides, the CDR3 is TGTGCCAGCAGTGCGTCCGGGTATGGCAATCAGCCCCAGCATTTT. It is translated as CASSASGYGNQPQHF.

This clonotype was seen repeatedly, ten times or more. The chain employs TRBV7-2 and TRBJ2-7; 7 bases fit TRBD1. Germline CDR1 and CDR2: SGHTA and FQGNSA. The length of the CDR3 is 14 residues. After removal of 5 bases from V and 2 bases from J, the junction contained 6 bases not matched to a gene. CDR3 sequence (DNA): TGTGCCAGCAGCCCAACCGGGACAGCCTACGAGCAGTACTTC. Protein sequence: CASSPTGTAYEQYF.

This chain links TRBV5-4 with TRBJ2-3, with 8 positions matching TRBD2. The CDR3 runs 17 residues. With V trimmed by 4 bases and J by 2 bases, 12 bases remained unmatched. Germline-derived CDR1 and CDR2 are SGHNT and YYREEE (reference sequence). Here the CDR3 reads CASSPFGGGRHTDTQYF. The CDR3 region has the DNA TGTGCCAGCAGCCCCTTTGGGGGCGGGAGGCACACAGATACGCAGTATTTT.

This clonotype was seen only a few times. The rearrangement links TRBV4-1 to TRBJ1-1, with D hard to call. The ends were cut back, 0 bases at V and 7 bases at J, with 15 bases in the middle. There are 15 residues in the CDR3. CDR1 is MGHRA, CDR2 YSYEKL, per germline. The DNA of the CDR3 is TGCGCCAGCAGCCAAGAACCCGGCCACTCGGGTGAAGCTTTCTTT. Protein: CASSQEPGHSGEAFF.

This clonotype came up a few times. V usage is TRBV6-5 and J usage is TRBJ2-3, with TRBD2 matching 15 bases. The germline V gene has CDR1 MNHEY and CDR2 SVGAGI. CDR3 length equals 17 residues. The V and J ends lost 6 bases and 1 base, in that order; junction bases with no gene match: 5. CDR3 coding DNA: TGTGCCAGCAGCGTTCGGACTAGCGGGAGGGGCACAGATACGCAGTATTTT. Translation: CASSVRTSGRGTDTQYF.

The J gene is TRBJ1-1, the V gene TRBV7-9; D is possibly TRBD1 (5 bases). Trimming cost V 5 bases and J 1 base, with 11 bases left between them. This CDR3 is built from 14 residues. CDR1 is SEHNR, CDR2 FQNEAQ, per germline (reference sequence). The CDR3 DNA is TGTGCCAGCAGCAAAACGGACACGAACACTGAAGCTTTCTTT. This translates into CASSKTDTNTEAFF.

This chain links TRBV7-9 with TRBJ2-3; D uncertain. Trimming cost V 5 bases and J 10 bases, with 13 bases left between them. This CDR3 comprises 12 residues. In germline, CDR1 is SEHNR, CDR2 FQNEAQ (reference sequence). Here the CDR3 reads CASSPDPIPQYF. The CDR3 coding sequence is TGTGCCAGCAGCCCGGACCCTATCCCGCAGTATTTT.

This chain links TRBV12-3 or TRBV12-4 with TRBJ2-2, with TRBD2 identical over 7 bases. The CDR3 extends over 14 amino acids. Losses at the gene ends were 8 bases for V and 10 bases for J; bases not matched to a gene: 13. CDR3 protein: CASARLAELEELFF. The DNA of the CDR3 is TGTGCCAGCGCGAGGCTAGCGGAGTTAGAGGAGCTGTTTTTT.